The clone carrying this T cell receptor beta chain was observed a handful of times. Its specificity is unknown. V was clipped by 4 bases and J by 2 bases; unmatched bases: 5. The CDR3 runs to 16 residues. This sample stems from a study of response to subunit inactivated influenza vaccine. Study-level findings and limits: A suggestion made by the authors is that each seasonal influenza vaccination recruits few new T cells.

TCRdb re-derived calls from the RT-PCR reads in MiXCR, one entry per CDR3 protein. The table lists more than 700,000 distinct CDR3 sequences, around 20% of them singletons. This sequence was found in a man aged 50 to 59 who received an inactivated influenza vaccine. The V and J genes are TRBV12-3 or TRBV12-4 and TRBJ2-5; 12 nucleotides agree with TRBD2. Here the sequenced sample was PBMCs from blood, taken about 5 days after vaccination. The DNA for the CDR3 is TGTGCCAGCAGTTGGAGGACTAGCGGGGAACAAGAGACCCAGTACTTC. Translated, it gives CASSWRTSGEQETQYF.